This TCR beta chain was sequenced during a study of control samples from healthy donors and cancer patients. Here immunoSEQ multiplex PCR was the method, and the copy in TCRdb shows in-frame clones only, minus some. Among around 90,000 clones, approximately 81% were seen once, and the ten largest hold 2% to 2.5%. This CDR3 spans 14 amino acids. The germline V and J ends were trimmed by 3 bases and 3 bases, with 8 bases remaining between them. The germline gives CDR1 ENHRY, CDR2 SYGVKD. This TCR was recovered from a woman in her thirties or forties in good health. The sequencing input was blood. This chain connects TRBV10-3 to TRBJ1-4, with D uncertain. The DNA for the CDR3 is TGTGCCATCAGTGAAGCGGGGTCTAATGAAAAACTGTTTTTT. Translated: CAISEAGSNEKLFF.